One and the same sample provided the 26 T cell receptor beta chains below, sequenced in a study of Ad26.COV2.S vaccination and SARS-CoV-2 variants. This table comes from immunoSEQ multiplex PCR, and its TCRdb copy is limited to in-frame clones, with some not included. The table lists 200,000 to 250,000 clones, approximately 88% of them singletons, with around 10% in the top ten. Regarding treatment: roughly 19 received Ad26.COV2.S at low or high dose, single or two shots; roughly 5 received placebo; per-sample allocation not given. Collection of the samples took place on day 63 after the first injection of vaccine or placebo. The starting material was peripheral blood, obtained in a trial of Ad26.COV2.S vaccine versus placebo. The source of these receptors is a person aged 18-60 years who received the Ad26.COV2.S COVID-19 vaccine or a placebo.

V and J are TRBV27 and TRBJ2-7; 10 nucleotides align to TRBD2. Per the germline V gene, CDR1 is MNHEY and CDR2 is SMNVEV (reference sequence). The ends lost 5 bases at V and 0 bases at J; junction bases unmatched: 13. This CDR3 spans 18 amino acids. The CDR3 region has the DNA TGTGCCAGCAGTGCATCCGGGGGGCTAGCGGGGGCCTCCTACGAGCAGTACTTC. Translating it yields CASSASGGLAGASYEQYF.

The chain has TRBV6-5 and TRBJ1-3; D remains unclear. The germline V gene has CDR1 MNHEY and CDR2 SVGAGI. The CDR3 consists of 13 residues. Trimming pared 8 bases from V and 4 bases from J, leaving 12 bases between. CDR3 in amino acids: CASSRKAGNTIYF. The CDR3 DNA is TGTGCCAGCTCACGGAAGGCGGGAAACACCATATATTTT.

The rearrangement joins TRBV28 to TRBJ2-6; tentatively, D is TRBD1 or TRBD2 (6 bases each). CDR3 size: 21 residues. Germline V CDR1 and CDR2: MDHEN, SYDVKM. The ends were cut back, 6 bases at V and 0 bases at J, with 27 bases in the middle. CDR3 residues: CASSLGGRRFYINSGANVLTF. CDR3 DNA sequence: TGTGCCAGCAGCCTTGGGGGGCGGAGATTTTATATAAACTCTGGGGCCAACGTCCTGACTTTC.

The chain is built from TRBV7-3 and TRBJ2-6, with a possible D match to TRBD2 (6 bases). The CDR3 has 18 residues. Germline CDR1 reads SGHTA; CDR2 reads FQGTGA. Trimming stripped 1 base from V and 0 bases from J, with 13 bases between. In DNA form, the CDR3 reads TGTGCCAGCAGCTTAATGGGGGGAGCGCGCTCTGGGGCCAACGTCCTGACTTTC. This codes for CASSLMGGARSGANVLTF. Together with reference TRBV7-3 and TRBJ2-6, the CDR3 gives the full variable domain: GAGVSQTPSNKVTEKGKYVELRCDPISGHTALYWYRQSLGQGPEFLIYFQGTGAADDSGLPNDRFFAVRPEGSVSTLKIQRTERGDSAVYLCASSLMGGARSGANVLTFGAGSRLTVL.

The V gene is TRBV19, the J gene TRBJ1-5; D is uncertain. V was clipped by 1 base and J by 5 bases, with 12 bases between them. This CDR3 has 15 amino acids. CDR1 and CDR2 from the germline V gene are LNHDA and SQIVND (reference sequence). In nucleotides, the CDR3 is TGTGCCAGTAGTATAGGCGAGCTGCTCCATCAGCCCCAGCATTTT. Protein sequence: CASSIGELLHQPQHF.

V usage is TRBV7-8 and J usage is TRBJ2-5, with 14 positions matching TRBD2. The CDR3 extends over 16 amino acids. Germline CDR1 SGHVS, CDR2 FQNEAQ. V gave up 8 bases and J gave up 6 bases; unmatched junction bases: 11. The CDR3 bases are TGTGCCAGCCACTCAGGGACTAGCGGGAGTGGGAAGACCCAGTACTTC. Translating gives CASHSGTSGSGKTQYF.

The V and J genes are TRBV14 and TRBJ2-7; D remains ambiguous. This CDR3 is 11 amino acids long. CDR1 is SGHDN and CDR2 is FVKESK in the germline V gene. V was cut by 3 bases and J by 2 bases, with 2 bases left in between. CDR3 region: CASSHAYEQYF. CDR3 DNA sequence: TGTGCCAGCAGCCACGCCTACGAGCAGTACTTC.

The chain is built from TRBV5-4 and TRBJ2-7; 8 nucleotides match TRBD1. CDR3 length: 16 amino acids. The V gene end was trimmed by 1 base and the J gene end by 5 bases; junction bases not matched to a gene: 11. CDR1 and CDR2 (germline): SGHNT, YYREEE (reference sequence). CDR3 in amino acids: CASSLSPGTGKHEQYF. DNA of the CDR3: TGTGCCAGCAGCTTGTCTCCAGGGACAGGTAAACACGAGCAGTACTTC.

V gene TRBV7-8 combines with J gene TRBJ1-1, with 9 bases matching TRBD1. The V segment lost 5 bases and the J segment 0 bases; nucleotides outside the gene matches: 4. Germline loops: CDR1 SGHVS, CDR2 FQNEAQ. The CDR3 covers 15 residues. DNA of the CDR3: TGTGCCAGCAGCACAACAGGGGGCTTGAACACTGAAGCTTTCTTT. As protein: CASSTTGGLNTEAFF.

In DNA, the CDR3 is TGTGCCTGGAGGACGAGCAGAACCAGCGGGGAGCTGTTTTTT. It yields the protein CAWRTSRTSGELFF. The chain combines TRBV30 with TRBJ2-2; D unresolved. Between the trimmed V and J ends, which lost 3 bases and 7 bases, there was a span of 15 bases. CDR3 length: 14 amino acids. Germline assignment: CDR1 GTSNPN and CDR2 SVGIG (reference sequence).

This chain uses TRBV12-3 or TRBV12-4 with TRBJ2-2, with D maybe TRBD1 (5 bases). The V and J ends lost 5 bases and 4 bases respectively, with 5 bases between them. This CDR3 comprises 12 residues. The CDR3 DNA reads as TGTGCCAGCAGTCAGGGCACCGGGGAGCTGTTTTTT. Translation: CASSQGTGELFF.

This chain joins TRBV7-2 and TRBJ2-1; no reliable D call. Germline V gene lookup returns CDR1 SGHTA and CDR2 FQGNSA. V lost 3 bases and J 9 bases, leaving 9 bases between the germline ends. There are 12 residues in the CDR3. CDR3 in amino acids: CASSFRVAEQFF. CDR3 bases: TGTGCCAGCAGCTTCCGAGTGGCTGAGCAGTTCTTC.

The chain carries TRBV13 and TRBJ2-7; D is perhaps TRBD2 (5 bases). V was pared by 4 bases and J by 5 bases, with 15 bases between. There are 14 residues in the CDR3. CDR1 and CDR2 from the germline V gene are PRHDT and FYEKMQ (reference sequence). The DNA for the CDR3 is TGTGCCAGCAGCTCTGGGCCGGGATACGACGAGCAGTACTTC. It codes for CASSSGPGYDEQYF.

The chain carries TRBV28 and TRBJ2-7; D is uncertain. Per the germline V gene, CDR1 is MDHEN and CDR2 is SYDVKM. V was shortened by 2 bases and J by 2 bases, with 13 bases between the two germline ends. The CDR3 totals 15 residues. CDR3 coding DNA: TGTGCCAGCAGTTTAGTTTACGGTTCGACCTACGAGCAGTACTTC. Translated: CASSLVYGSTYEQYF.

V is TRBV6-5 and J is TRBJ2-3; D assignment may be TRBD1 or TRBD2 (5 bases each). The germline V gene has CDR1 MNHEY and CDR2 SVGAGI. The CDR3 covers 16 residues. V lost 2 bases and J lost 0, with 12 bases in between. Here the CDR3 reads CASSYRRDDSTDTQYF. The DNA of the CDR3 is TGTGCCAGCAGTTACCGCCGGGACGACAGCACAGATACGCAGTATTTT.

This chain connects TRBV6-6 to TRBJ2-3; D is possibly TRBD2 (5 bases). Per germline, CDR1 MNHNY and CDR2 SVGAGI (reference sequence). The CDR3 runs to 15 residues. Trimming took off 2 bases at V and 0 bases at J, with 9 bases between the two ends. The CDR3 here is CASSYSGPSTDTQYF. CDR3 bases: TGTGCCAGCAGTTACAGCGGTCCTAGCACAGATACGCAGTATTTT.

V is TRBV28 and J is TRBJ1-5; no reliable D call. Germline V gene lookup returns CDR1 MDHEN and CDR2 SYDVKM. The CDR3 is made up of 15 amino acids. Trimming took 1 base from V and 7 from J, leaving 14 bases between them. The CDR3 DNA reads TGTGCCAGCAGTTTATTCCAGTATCTTAAACAGCCCCAGCATTTT. Protein product: CASSLFQYLKQPQHF.

CDR3 nucleotide sequence: TGTGCCAGCAGCCAAGAACAGAACCTCATGAACACTGAAGCTTTCTTT. Translation: CASSQEQNLMNTEAFF. The gene calls are TRBV4-2 and TRBJ1-1; no definite D call. The germline V gene encodes CDR1 LGHNA and CDR2 YNFKEQ. The CDR3 length is 16 residues. V lost 0 bases and J lost 0, with 11 bases in between.

The chain joins TRBV4-2 to TRBJ1-2; possibly TRBD1 for D (5 bases). V was clipped by 1 base and J by 3 bases, with 12 bases between them. The CDR3 has 15 residues. CDR1 and CDR2 from the germline V gene are LGHNA and YNFKEQ. The CDR3 loop reads CASSQVGGTDYGYTF. In DNA, the CDR3 is TGTGCCAGCAGCCAAGTCGGTGGGACGGACTATGGCTACACCTTC.

The chain carries TRBV5-4 and TRBJ1-2; D unresolved. Germline V gene lookup returns CDR1 SGHNT and CDR2 YYREEE (reference sequence). V lost 0 bases and J 14 bases, leaving 20 bases between the germline ends. The CDR3 contains 14 residues. Here the CDR3 DNA reads TGTGCCAGCAGCTTGGCTGGTGGGGATCTATTGGAAACCTTC. Translated, it gives CASSLAGGDLLETF. The full variable domain, completed using reference TRBV5-4 and TRBJ1-2, is ETGVTQSPTHLIKTRGQQVTLRCSSQSGHNTVSWYQQALGQGPQFIFQYYREEENGRGNFPPRFSGLQFPNYSSELNVNALELDDSALYLCASSLAGGDLLETFGSGTRLTVV.

The rearrangement joins TRBV28 to TRBJ1-2; no clear D gene. This CDR3 spans 15 amino acids. V was trimmed by 4 bases and J by 0 bases, leaving 12 bases between them. The germline V gene has CDR1 MDHEN and CDR2 SYDVKM. CDR3 DNA: TGTGCCAGCAGTTCTCCCAGCGGAGCTAACTATGGCTACACCTTC. Translated, it gives CASSSPSGANYGYTF.

This chain links TRBV28 with TRBJ1-5; 7 bases match TRBD1. The CDR3 spans 16 residues. The ends lost 5 bases at V and 0 bases at J; junction bases unmatched: 7. Looked up from germline, CDR1 is MDHEN and CDR2 is SYDVKM. The CDR3 region is CASSLGQSNSNQPQHF. The CDR3 DNA is TGTGCCAGCAGTCTGGGACAGTCGAATAGCAATCAGCCCCAGCATTTT.

V is TRBV7-2 and J is TRBJ2-7, with D tentatively TRBD2 (6 bases). CDR3 length equals 14 residues. Deletions cut 6 bases from V and 3 bases from J, with 15 bases between. Germline CDR1 is SGHTA and CDR2 is FQGNSA. The CDR3 DNA is TGTGCCAGCAGGGGTCTGGGAGGCGGCTACGAGCAGTACTTC. The encoded protein is CASRGLGGGYEQYF. The variable domain in full, completed from reference TRBV7-2 and TRBJ2-7, reads GAGVSQSPSNKVTEKGKDVELRCDPISGHTALYWYRQSLGQGLEFLIYFQGNSAPDKSGLPSDRFSAERTGGSVSTLTIQRTQQEDSAVYLCASRGLGGGYEQYFGPGTRLTVT.

The V call is TRBV7-9, the J call TRBJ1-5; D uncertain. This CDR3 has 13 amino acids. The V end lost 0 bases, the J end lost 7 bases, and 7 bases lay between the germline ends. Looked up from germline, CDR1 is SEHNR and CDR2 is FQNEAQ (reference sequence). The CDR3 DNA reads as TGTGCCAGCAGCTTAGCGTGGGGACAGCCCCAGCATTTT. Protein: CASSLAWGQPQHF. The whole variable domain, remainder taken from reference TRBV7-9 and TRBJ1-5, is DTGVSQNPRHKITKRGQNVTFRCDPISEHNRLYWYRQTLGQGPEFLTYFQNEAQLEKSRLLSDRFSAERPKGSFSTLEIQRTEQGDSAMYLCASSLAWGQPQHFGDGTRLSIL.

V gene TRBV7-6 combines with J gene TRBJ1-5; 7 nucleotides agree with TRBD1. In germline, CDR1 is SGHVS, CDR2 FNYEAQ. Trimming at V came to 1 base and at J to 0 bases, leaving 15 bases not matched to a gene. This CDR3 comprises 20 residues. CDR3 DNA: TGTGCCAGCAGCTTAGACCCCCCCCACAGGGGCGATTATAGCAATCAGCCCCAGCATTTT. Residues: CASSLDPPHRGDYSNQPQHF.

A remark on this clone: Sequence at one end of the junction differs from germline and may be a read error. The genes are TRBV7-3 and TRBJ1-2; D not resolved. Germline CDR1 SGHTA, CDR2 FQGTGA. The CDR3 is made up of 8 amino acids. The CDR3 DNA reads TGTGCCAGCAGCTTAAAGGGCTTC. It encodes CASSLKGF. Combining the CDR3 with reference TRBV7-3 and TRBJ1-2 gives the whole variable domain GAGVSQTPSNKVTEKGKYVELRCDPISGHTALYWYRQSLGQGPEFLIYFQGTGAADDSGLPNDRFFAVRPEGSVSTLKIQRTERGDSAVYLCASSLKGFGSGTRLTVV.